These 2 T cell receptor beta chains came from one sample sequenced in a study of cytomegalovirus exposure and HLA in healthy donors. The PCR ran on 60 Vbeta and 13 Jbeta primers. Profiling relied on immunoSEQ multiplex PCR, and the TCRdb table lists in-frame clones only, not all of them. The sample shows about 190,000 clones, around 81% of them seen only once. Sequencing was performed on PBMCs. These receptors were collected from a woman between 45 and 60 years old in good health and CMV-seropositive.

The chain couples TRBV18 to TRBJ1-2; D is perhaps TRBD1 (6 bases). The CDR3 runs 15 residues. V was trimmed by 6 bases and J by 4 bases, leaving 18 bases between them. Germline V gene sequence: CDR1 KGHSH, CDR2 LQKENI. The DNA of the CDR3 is TGTGCCAGCTCCCCCAGCCAGGACAGCACCTATGGCTACACCTTC. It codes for CASSPSQDSTYGYTF.

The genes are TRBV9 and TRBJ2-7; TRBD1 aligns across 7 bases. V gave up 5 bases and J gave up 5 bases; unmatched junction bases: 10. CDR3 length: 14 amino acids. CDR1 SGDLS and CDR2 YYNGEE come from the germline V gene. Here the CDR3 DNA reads TGTGCCAGCAGTGCCGGGACAGAGATTGACGAGCAGTACTTC. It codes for CASSAGTEIDEQYF.